The clone carrying this TCR beta chain has just a few counts. Its antigen remains unidentified. These data come from a study of T-cell reconstitution after alpha-beta-depleted transplantation in children. Study results and caveats: It was surviving recipient T cells and thymic progenitors that gave some patients high TCRbeta diversity at day 60. Newly made T cells mostly supplied T-cell counts and diversity one year after transplant. Several hundred expanded graft clones reportedly supplied alpha-beta T cells about two months after transplant.

Molecular barcoding with unique molecular identifiers was used for the TCRbeta library. TCRdb redid the calling of the PCR reads with MiXCR, one entry per CDR3 protein. The sample has hundreds of thousands of distinct CDR3 sequences, about 12% seen once. This CDR3 is 15 amino acids long. V was trimmed by 1 base and J by 7 bases, leaving 11 bases between them. Germline V gene data show CDR1 as SGHVS and CDR2 as FNYEAQ. The chain is built from TRBV7-6 and TRBJ1-6; D is possibly TRBD1 (5 bases). The sample was PBMCs, taken before TCRalphabeta/CD19-depleted stem cell transplant. This sequence originates from a girl aged 2-9 years with congenital amegakaryocytic thrombocytopenia, due to receive a stem cell transplant. DNA for the CDR3: TGTGCCAGCAGCTTAGATCAGGGCGAGAATTCACCCCTCCACTTT. As protein: CASSLDQGENSPLHF.